These T cell receptor beta chains were read from a single sample in a study of shared clonotypes between healthy human individuals. TCRdb's table, derived via immunoSEQ multiplex PCR, lists solely in-frame clones and lacks some. In the table there are approximately 2,200,000 clones, more than 85% of which are singletons. The sequenced sample consisted of naive CD8+ T cells from PBMCs. These receptors all come from a man between 18 and 29 years old in good health. Some clones in this sample may be carry-over from other donors' samples. Each CDR3 is given with its conserved first and last residue. A D gene is named only where the DNA matches it firmly. The size field is filled for only some rows; it gives once, few, many or a size class.

v_call,clone_size,j_call,d_call,cdr3_aa,cdr3_nt
TRBV27,-,TRBJ2-7,TRBD2,CASSFLRGGQYF,TGTGCCAGCAGTTTCCTTCGGGGGGGGCAGTACTTC
TRBV27,once,TRBJ2-3,-,CASREDTQYF,TGTGCCAGCCGGGAGGATACGCAGTATTTT
TRBV11-2,-,TRBJ2-7,TRBD2,CASSLAGLAGIYEQYF,TGTGCCAGCAGCTTAGCGGGACTAGCGGGGATATACGAGCAGTACTTC
TRBV7-9,-,TRBJ2-7,TRBD2,CASSDPGGKYEQYF,TGTGCCAGCAGCGACCCGGGGGGGAAGTACGAGCAGTACTTC
TRBV9,-,TRBJ2-5,TRBD2,CASSDRWGGARETQYF,TGTGCCAGCAGTGACAGATGGGGGGGAGCGCGAGAGACCCAGTACTTC
TRBV29-1,-,TRBJ2-7,TRBD1,CSVETGVEQYF,TGCAGCGTTGAGACAGGGGTCGAGCAGTACTTC
TRBV10-3,-,TRBJ2-1,-,CAISEGVEQFF,TGTGCCATCAGTGAAGGCGTTGAGCAGTTCTTC
TRBV15,-,TRBJ1-2,-,CATTSTGTNYGYTF,TGTGCCACCACTAGTACAGGGACTAACTATGGCTACACCTTC
TRBV6-5,-,TRBJ2-1,TRBD1,CASSYWTGSYNEQFF,TGTGCCAGCAGTTACTGGACAGGCTCCTACAATGAGCAGTTCTTC
TRBV5-5,-,TRBJ1-1,TRBD1,CASSRSRTGGTEAFF,TGTGCCAGCAGTAGGAGCAGGACAGGGGGCACTGAAGCTTTCTTT
TRBV4-2,-,TRBJ2-7,TRBD2,CASSQAGGTSGYEQYF,TGTGCCAGCAGCCAAGCTGGGGGGACTAGCGGGTACGAGCAGTACTTC
TRBV10-3,-,TRBJ1-2,-,CAISDNSAPTNYGYTF,TGTGCCATCAGTGATAACTCGGCGCCAACTAACTATGGCTACACCTTC
TRBV19,-,TRBJ1-1,TRBD1,CASSIVGTDTEAFF,TGTGCCAGTAGTATTGTCGGGACAGACACTGAAGCTTTCTTT
TRBV15,-,TRBJ1-2,-,CATSPSPNNYGYTF,TGTGCCACCAGTCCGAGCCCGAATAACTATGGCTACACCTTC
TRBV27,once,TRBJ2-1,TRBD1,CASSSRDSTYNEQFF,TGTGCCAGCAGTTCCCGGGACAGCACCTACAATGAGCAGTTCTTC
TRBV2,-,TRBJ1-1,-,CASSVNRNMNTEAFF,TGTGCCAGCAGTGTTAACAGAAACATGAACACTGAAGCTTTCTTT
TRBV11-2,-,TRBJ2-1,TRBD2,CASSQAGGPYNEQFF,TGTGCCAGCAGCCAAGCGGGAGGGCCCTACAATGAGCAGTTCTTC
TRBV2,-,TRBJ2-3,-,CASSERGAPQDTQYF,TGTGCCAGCAGTGAACGGGGGGCGCCCCAAGATACGCAGTATTTT
TRBV27,-,TRBJ2-5,-,CASRASWETQYF,TGTGCCAGCCGGGCGTCTTGGGAGACCCAGTACTTC
TRBV7-6,-,TRBJ2-1,-,CASGPTASEQFF,TGTGCCAGCGGACCTACGGCGAGTGAGCAGTTCTTC
TRBV9,once,TRBJ2-2,-,CASRRPADSTGELFF,TGTGCCAGCCGGCGGCCAGCGGACTCCACCGGGGAGCTGTTTTTT
TRBV27,-,TRBJ1-1,-,CASRGLLSGEVRAFF,TGTGCCAGCAGGGGGCTTTTGTCAGGGGAAGTTAGGGCTTTCTTT
TRBV5-6,-,TRBJ2-2,-,CASSPAGVFYGELFF,TGTGCCAGCAGCCCAGCAGGGGTCTTTTACGGGGAGCTGTTTTTT
TRBV28,-,TRBJ1-3,-,CASSPRKGKSGNTIYF,TGTGCCAGCAGTCCCCGAAAGGGGAAGTCTGGAAACACCATATATTTT
TRBV27,-,TRBJ2-7,-,CASSYGGLSYEQYF,TGTGCCAGCAGTTATGGGGGCCTGTCGTACGAGCAGTACTTC
TRBV27,-,TRBJ2-1,TRBD2,CASSSKQRGGYNEQFF,TGTGCCAGCAGTTCGAAGCAGCGGGGGGGCTACAATGAGCAGTTCTTC
TRBV7-9,-,TRBJ2-2,-,CASSLDLQENTGELFF,TGTGCCAGCAGCTTAGACTTACAGGAGAACACCGGGGAGCTGTTTTTT
TRBV28,once,TRBJ1-5,-,CASSFGFRSTQPQHF,TGTGCCAGCAGTTTTGGGTTCCGGAGCACCCAGCCCCAGCATTTT
TRBV7-9,-,TRBJ2-7,-,CASSLEPLFQSDYEQYF,TGTGCCAGCAGCTTAGAGCCCCTTTTTCAATCCGACTACGAGCAGTACTTC
TRBV7-2,-,TRBJ1-1,-,CASSLPETVMNTEAFF,TGTGCCAGCAGCTTACCCGAGACGGTTATGAACACTGAAGCTTTCTTT
TRBV11-3,-,TRBJ2-2,TRBD1,CASSLDTGGPITGELFF,TGTGCCAGCAGCTTAGACACAGGGGGCCCGATCACCGGGGAGCTGTTTTTT
TRBV5-1,-,TRBJ2-1,TRBD2,CASRPGLADEQFF,TGCGCCAGTCGTCCGGGACTAGCGGATGAGCAGTTCTTC
TRBV7-9,-,TRBJ1-2,-,CASSLEAQATYGYTF,TGTGCCAGCAGCTTAGAAGCCCAAGCCACCTATGGCTACACCTTC
TRBV9,-,TRBJ2-7,-,CASGPGAASSYEQYF,TGTGCCAGCGGCCCTGGCGCCGCAAGCTCCTACGAGCAGTACTTC
TRBV5-1,-,TRBJ2-7,TRBD1,CASSWTGNEQYF,TGCGCCAGCAGCTGGACAGGGAACGAGCAGTACTTC
TRBV28,-,TRBJ2-7,TRBD2,CASSLGREGRNYEQYF,TGTGCCAGCAGTTTAGGGCGGGAGGGCCGCAACTACGAGCAGTACTTC
TRBV28,many,TRBJ1-1,-,CASSLLNTEAFF,TGTGCCAGCAGTTTATTGAACACTGAAGCTTTCTTT
TRBV27,-,TRBJ2-7,-,CASRGTGDYEQYF,TGTGCCAGCAGAGGGACGGGGGACTACGAGCAGTACTTC
TRBV27,-,TRBJ2-3,-,CASSPRGRVGTDTQYF,TGTGCCAGCAGCCCTCGCGGTAGGGTGGGCACAGATACGCAGTATTTT
TRBV5-6,-,TRBJ2-1,-,CASSPLLGTIHEQFF,TGTGCCAGCAGCCCCTTGCTCGGGACAATCCATGAGCAGTTCTTC
TRBV2,few,TRBJ1-1,-,CASSGGRITEAFF,TGTGCCAGCAGTGGCGGACGGATCACTGAAGCTTTCTTT
TRBV28,-,TRBJ2-5,-,CASGHDETQYF,TGTGCCAGCGGCCATGATGAGACCCAGTACTTC
TRBV7-9,-,TRBJ2-2,-,CASSPRHTGELFF,TGTGCCAGCAGCCCCAGGCACACCGGGGAGCTGTTTTTT
TRBV18,-,TRBJ2-1,TRBD2,CASSPPGLAGVDNEQFF,TGTGCCAGCTCTCCGCCGGGACTAGCGGGAGTCGACAATGAGCAGTTCTTC
TRBV19,-,TRBJ1-5,-,CASSGLVGSNQPQHF,TGTGCCAGTAGTGGGTTGGTGGGTAGCAATCAGCCCCAGCATTTT
TRBV5-1,-,TRBJ2-7,-,CASSPIGGSYEQYF,TGCGCCAGCAGCCCGATCGGGGGCAGCTACGAGCAGTACTTC
TRBV9,-,TRBJ2-3,TRBD1,CASSVDRGWTDTQYF,TGTGCCAGCAGCGTAGACAGGGGATGGACAGATACGCAGTATTTT
TRBV7-3,-,TRBJ2-1,TRBD2,CASSPNSGRAGNEQFF,TGTGCCAGCAGCCCTAATAGCGGGAGGGCCGGGAATGAGCAGTTCTTC
TRBV29-1,-,TRBJ2-7,TRBD2,CSVEDRNSGLPYEQYF,TGCAGCGTTGAAGATCGTAATAGCGGGCTCCCCTACGAGCAGTACTTC
TRBV25-1,-,TRBJ2-3,TRBD2,CASSAQGLAFPTDTQYF,TGTGCCAGCAGCGCCCAGGGACTAGCGTTTCCCACAGATACGCAGTATTTT
TRBV10-3,-,TRBJ2-4,TRBD2,CAISEASGTDQYF,TGTGCCATCAGTGAGGCTAGCGGGACGGATCAGTACTTC
TRBV27,-,TRBJ1-6,-,CASSVRVANSPLHF,TGTGCCAGCAGTGTACGGGTAGCGAATTCACCCCTCCACTTT
TRBV21-1,-,TRBJ2-7,-,CASPLPPGPSYEQYF,TGTGCCAGCCCCCTCCCCCCGGGCCCCTCCTACGAGCAGTACTTC
TRBV27,-,TRBJ1-1,-,CASSYGRGDTEAFF,TGTGCCAGCAGTTATGGGAGGGGGGACACTGAAGCTTTCTTT
TRBV29-1,-,TRBJ2-3,-,CSVGWGPTDTQYF,TGCAGCGTTGGGTGGGGGCCCACAGATACGCAGTATTTT
TRBV19,-,TRBJ1-2,-,CASSTLAANYGYTF,TGTGCCAGTAGTACCCTTGCAGCTAACTATGGCTACACCTTC
TRBV4-1,-,TRBJ2-3,-,CASSQEAGPSGDTQYF,TGCGCCAGCAGCCAAGAAGCGGGCCCCAGCGGGGATACGCAGTATTTT
TRBV29-1,once,TRBJ2-2,TRBD2,CSVEEGREGPFRTGELFF,TGCAGCGTTGAAGAGGGGCGGGAGGGCCCTTTTCGCACCGGGGAGCTGTTTTTT
TRBV28,-,TRBJ1-5,-,CASSFYRVGGQPQHF,TGTGCCAGCAGTTTTTACAGGGTAGGGGGACAGCCCCAGCATTTT
TRBV28,-,TRBJ2-5,-,CASTPLGGAETQYF,TGTGCCAGCACCCCTTTGGGGGGCGCAGAGACCCAGTACTTC